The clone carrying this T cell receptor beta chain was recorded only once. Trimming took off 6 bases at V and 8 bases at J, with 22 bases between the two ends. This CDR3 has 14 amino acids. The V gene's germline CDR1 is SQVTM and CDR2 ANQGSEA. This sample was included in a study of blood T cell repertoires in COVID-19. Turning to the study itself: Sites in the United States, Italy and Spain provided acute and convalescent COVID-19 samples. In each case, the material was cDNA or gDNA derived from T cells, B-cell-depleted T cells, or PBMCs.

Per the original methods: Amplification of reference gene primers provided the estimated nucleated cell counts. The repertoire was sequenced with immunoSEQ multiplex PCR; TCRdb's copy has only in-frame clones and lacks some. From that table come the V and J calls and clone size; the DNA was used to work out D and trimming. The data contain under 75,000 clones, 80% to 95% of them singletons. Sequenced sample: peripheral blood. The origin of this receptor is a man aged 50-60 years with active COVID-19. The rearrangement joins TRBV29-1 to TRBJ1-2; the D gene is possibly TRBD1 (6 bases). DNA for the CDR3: TGCAGCGTACGCACCCTCGGACAGACACAAGGCTACACCTTC. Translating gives CSVRTLGQTQGYTF.